This TCR beta chain was captured in a study of immune characterization of retroperitoneal liposarcoma. This clonotype showed up just a few times. CDR1 is SGHTA and CDR2 is FQGNSA in the germline V gene. The CDR3 is 16 residues long. The V end was cut by 1 base, the J end by 6 bases, with 16 bases between. TCRdb processed the PCR reads anew with MiXCR; each CDR3 protein has one entry. The table includes 9,500 to 13,000 distinct CDR3 sequences, under 35% detected once. The rearrangement uses TRBV7-2 and TRBJ2-1; tentatively, D is TRBD1 (5 bases). The TCR sequence derives from a female donor with retroperitoneal liposarcoma. Sequencing was carried out using tumor tissue. The CDR3, as DNA: TGTGCCAGCAGCTTAGAGGGGTCGGTGGCACCCAATGAGCAGTTCTTC. The encoded protein is CASSLEGSVAPNEQFF. Using reference TRBV7-2 and TRBJ2-1 for the parts outside the CDR3, the full variable domain is GAGVSQSPSNKVTEKGKDVELRCDPISGHTALYWYRQSLGQGLEFLIYFQGNSAPDKSGLPSDRFSAERTGGSVSTLTIQRTQQEDSAVYLCASSLEGSVAPNEQFFGPGTRLTVL.